The rows below give T cell receptor beta chains drawn from one sample of a study of cytomegalovirus exposure and HLA in healthy donors. This table comes from immunoSEQ multiplex PCR, and its TCRdb copy is limited to in-frame clones, with some not included. In the table there are fewer than 250,000 clones, about three quarters of which are singletons. Sequenced material: PBMCs. These receptors originate from a male donor in good health and CMV-seronegative. Both conserved end residues are part of each CDR3. D genes are given only for firm matches. Not every row has a clone size; where given, it reads once, few, many or a size class.

clone size	D gene	V gene	J gene	CDR3 DNA	CDR3 protein
once	-	TRBV4-3	TRBJ2-1	TGCGCCAGCAGCCAAGATGTGACGGGGTTCGTGTACAATGAGCAGTTCTTC	CASSQDVTGFVYNEQFF
-	TRBD1	TRBV27	TRBJ2-7	TGTGCCAGCAGTTGGGACAGGGACTACGAGCAGTACTTC	CASSWDRDYEQYF
once	TRBD1	TRBV6-5	TRBJ2-7	TGTGCCAGCAGTACCCTATCCAGGGGGACCTACGAGCAGTACTTC	CASSTLSRGTYEQYF
-	TRBD2	TRBV2	TRBJ2-3	TGTGCCACCGATTTCGCGGGAGGAGTCACAGATACGCAGTATTTT	CATDFAGGVTDTQYF
-	-	TRBV29-1	TRBJ2-1	TGCAGCGTTGAAGACAGGGTCTCCTACAATGAGCAGTTCTTC	CSVEDRVSYNEQFF
-	-	TRBV19	TRBJ2-6	TGTGCCAGTAGGGGGGCGCGATCTGGGGCCAACGTCCTGACTTTC	CASRGARSGANVLTF
-	-	TRBV28	TRBJ1-2	TGTGCCAGCAGCCCTCCTTTACAACAAGCTAACTATGGCTACACCTTC	CASSPPLQQANYGYTF
once	-	TRBV28	TRBJ2-6	TGTGCCAGCAGTTTATCCGGCTGGGGCGCGGGAGGGGCCAACGTCCTGACTTTC	CASSLSGWGAGGANVLTF
-	TRBD2	TRBV4-2	TRBJ2-7	TGTGCCAGCACCTCCGGGACTAGCGGGGGGTACGAGCAGTACTTC	CASTSGTSGGYEQYF
-	-	TRBV11-3	TRBJ2-7	TGTGCCAGCAGCTCCGCCGGCGGGCTTTACGAGCAGTACTTC	CASSSAGGLYEQYF
-	-	TRBV7-8	TRBJ2-3	TGTGCCAGCAGCCCTAGACGTGGCGGGGGCACAGATACGCAGTATTTT	CASSPRRGGGTDTQYF
-	TRBD1	TRBV7-7	TRBJ2-1	TGTGCTAGCAGCTTAGCGGGACAGGGGGCTGATGAGCAGTTCTTC	CASSLAGQGADEQFF
-	TRBD1	TRBV27	TRBJ1-2	TGTGCCAGCAGTTCAACTAAACCGGGACAGGGGAATGGCTACACCTTC	CASSSTKPGQGNGYTF
-	TRBD2	TRBV5-1	TRBJ2-4	TGCGCCAGCAGCTTGGTGGCGGGGGAGCTTCAGTACTTC	CASSLVAGELQYF
-	TRBD1	TRBV11-2	TRBJ1-1	TGTGCCAGCAACAGACAGGGATATACGAACACTGAAGCTTTCTTT	CASNRQGYTNTEAFF
-	TRBD1	TRBV30	TRBJ1-3	TGTGCCTGGGGGACAGGGAACCTTGGAAACACCATATATTTT	CAWGTGNLGNTIYF
-	TRBD1	TRBV7-8	TRBJ1-2	TGTGCCAGCAGCTCCTTCCCGGAGGGGGCGGGTGGCTACACCTTC	CASSSFPEGAGGYTF
-	TRBD2	TRBV2	TRBJ2-5	TGTGCCAGCAGTCCCTGGTCCAGGGAGGGGGAGACCCAGTACTTC	CASSPWSREGETQYF
-	-	TRBV7-9	TRBJ2-7	TGTGCCAGCAGCTTCGGAGGGAGGCCCTCCTACGAGCAGTACTTC	CASSFGGRPSYEQYF
-	TRBD1	TRBV19	TRBJ1-2	TGTGCCAGTAGTATTGAAACAGGGGGCGGGAGTGGCTACACCTTC	CASSIETGGGSGYTF
-	-	TRBV27	TRBJ1-5	TGTGCCAGCAGTTTTTCCTTACTCGGCAATCAGCCCCAGCATTTT	CASSFSLLGNQPQHF
few	-	TRBV29-1	TRBJ1-2	TGCAGCGTGGGAGGGGGTGGATATGGCTACACCTTC	CSVGGGGYGYTF
-	-	TRBV10-1	TRBJ1-3	TGCGCCAGCGGGGGGTCCGGAAACACCATATATTTT	CASGGSGNTIYF
-	TRBD1	TRBV7-9	TRBJ1-1	TGTGCCAGCAGCCCGGGGACAGGGGGCACTGAAGCTTTCTTT	CASSPGTGGTEAFF
-	-	TRBV7-3	TRBJ1-4	TGTGCCAGCAGCTTAACGGGGGCGGGCAATGAAAAACTGTTTTTT	CASSLTGAGNEKLFF
-	TRBD2	TRBV7-6	TRBJ2-3	TGTGCCAGCAGCCTTTCTAGCGGACCAAGCACAGATACGCAGTATTTT	CASSLSSGPSTDTQYF
-	TRBD1	TRBV5-4	TRBJ1-5	TGTGCCAGCATCGGACAGGGGGGCAATCAGCCCCAGCATTTT	CASIGQGGNQPQHF
-	TRBD2	TRBV9	TRBJ2-1	TGTGCCAGCAGCGTAGGGGCTAGCGGGAGGTACAATGAGCAGTTCTTC	CASSVGASGRYNEQFF
-	-	TRBV5-1	TRBJ2-7	TGCGCCAGCAGCCCGACCGCGACAGCATCCTCGTCCTACGAGCAGTACTTC	CASSPTATASSSYEQYF
-	-	TRBV6-5	TRBJ2-1	TGTGCCAGCAGCGGCGACAGGTACAATGAGCAGTTCTTC	CASSGDRYNEQFF
-	-	TRBV11-2	TRBJ1-5	TGTGCCAGCAGCTTAGATTTAGATCAGCCCCAGCATTTT	CASSLDLDQPQHF
-	TRBD1	TRBV4-3	TRBJ2-3	TGCGCCAGCAGCCGAGACAGGGTTGGTACAGATACGCAGTATTTT	CASSRDRVGTDTQYF
-	TRBD1	TRBV19	TRBJ1-5	TGTGCCAGTAGTACAGGGGGCCTCCTGCATCAGCCCCAGCATTTT	CASSTGGLLHQPQHF